This TCR beta chain was observed in a study of control samples from healthy donors and cancer patients. Between the trimmed V and J ends, which lost 6 bases and 1 base, there was a span of 10 bases. Germline V gene data show CDR1 as LNHDA and CDR2 as SQIVND (reference sequence). This CDR3 region has 13 residues. Measured with immunoSEQ multiplex PCR; TCRdb has only the in-frame clones, and not every one. Of just over 80,000 clones in the sample, about 90% were seen once. Material for sequencing was blood. The chain recombines TRBV19 with TRBJ2-7; D might be TRBD1 or TRBD2, each matching 5 bases. The TCR sequence derives from a man aged 45-60 years in good health. The CDR3 loop is CASSLGRSYEQYF. CDR3 coding DNA: TGTGCCAGTAGCCTGGGACGGTCCTACGAGCAGTACTTC.